A single sample is the source of the 28 T cell receptor beta chains below, sequenced in a study of shared clonotypes between healthy human individuals. Naive CD8 isolation took CD45RO-negative cells positively selected for CCR7 and excluded terminally differentiated effector memory CD45RA+ cells. Data came from immunoSEQ multiplex PCR; TCRdb stores just in-frame clones and leaves some out. This table has more than 2 million clones, about 95% appearing once. Sample: naive CD8+ T cells sorted from blood. The receptors originated from a man in his late teens or twenties in good health.

The gene calls are TRBV27 and TRBJ1-2; tentatively, D is TRBD1 (6 bases). The CDR3 consists of 14 residues. The germline V and J ends were trimmed by 2 bases and 4 bases, with 11 bases remaining between them. Germline V gene sequence: CDR1 MNHEY, CDR2 SMNVEV (reference sequence). DNA for the CDR3: TGTGCCAGCAGTTTAATCGGGGGCGCCTATGGCTACACCTTC. Translating it yields CASSLIGGAYGYTF.

The chain is built from TRBV6-5 and TRBJ1-1; D gene unclear. Trimming took off 8 bases at V and 3 bases at J, with 16 bases between the two ends. The CDR3 totals 14 residues. Germline-derived CDR1 and CDR2 are MNHEY and SVGAGI. CDR3: CASARRLGHTEAFF. DNA of the CDR3: TGTGCCAGCGCGAGGCGGCTAGGGCACACTGAAGCTTTCTTT.

On this clone itself: This specimen includes other DNA sequences encoding the same CDR3. V is TRBV13 and J is TRBJ1-2, with D unresolved. Trimming cost V 1 base and J 3 bases, with 6 bases left between them. This CDR3 spans 13 amino acids. Germline CDR1 is PRHDT and CDR2 is FYEKMQ (reference sequence). The chain's CDR3 is CASSLEGDYGYTF. CDR3 sequence (DNA): TGTGCCAGCAGCTTAGAGGGTGACTATGGCTACACCTTC.

The V and J genes are TRBV20-1 and TRBJ1-1; D perhaps matches TRBD1 (5 bases). The CDR3 contains 11 residues. Trimming removed 4 bases from V and 11 bases from J, with 14 bases in between. Germline V gene sequence: CDR1 DFQATT, CDR2 SNEGSKA (reference sequence). CDR3 nucleotide sequence: TGCAGTGCTAAAAAACGAGAGGGGGCTTTCTTT. This codes for CSAKKREGAFF.

V and J are TRBV4-2 and TRBJ2-7; 7 nucleotides line up with TRBD1. Germline trimming cut 5 bases from V and 1 base from J; bases unmatched to any gene: 5. There are 14 residues in the CDR3. Germline V gene data show CDR1 as LGHNA and CDR2 as YNFKEQ. The CDR3 sequence: CASSSGTVSYEQYF. CDR3 sequence (DNA): TGTGCCAGCAGCTCCGGGACAGTATCCTACGAGCAGTACTTC.

The chain joins TRBV18 to TRBJ1-6; TRBD1 is a possible D gene (5 bases). The CDR3 consists of 15 residues. Germline CDR1 is KGHSH and CDR2 is LQKENI. Trimming took off 0 bases at V and 10 bases at J, with 13 bases between the two ends. CDR3 protein: CASSPPGPSESPLHF. The CDR3 nucleotides read TGTGCCAGCTCACCACCGGGACCTAGCGAGTCACCCCTCCACTTT.

The gene calls are TRBV7-2 and TRBJ2-2; TRBD2 matches 14 bases. Trimming took 0 bases from V and 5 from J; bases not matched to a gene: 2. The germline gives CDR1 SGHTA, CDR2 FQGNSA. This CDR3 contains 17 residues. The CDR3, as DNA: TGTGCCAGCAGCTTAGCGAGACTAGCGGGAGGGACCGGGGAGCTGTTTTTT. Amino acid sequence: CASSLARLAGGTGELFF.

A word on this clone: Other DNA sequences from this sample encode an identical CDR3 as well. This chain uses TRBV19 with TRBJ2-7; possibly TRBD2 for D (6 bases). Germline V gene lookup returns CDR1 LNHDA and CDR2 SQIVND (reference sequence). The CDR3 consists of 14 residues. The V end was cut by 9 bases, the J end by 0 bases, with 15 bases between. The CDR3 DNA sequence: TGTGCCAGCAGTCCGGGACTTGGCTCCTACGAGCAGTACTTC. Its translation: CASSPGLGSYEQYF.

This chain uses TRBV7-9 with TRBJ2-4; the D gene is possibly TRBD2 (5 bases). Trimming pared 3 bases from V and 5 bases from J, leaving 14 bases between. This CDR3 contains 15 residues. Germline lookup yields CDR1 SEHNR and CDR2 FQNEAQ (reference sequence). CDR3 protein: CASSFPSPSQNIQYF. In nucleotides, the CDR3 is TGTGCCAGCAGCTTTCCTAGCCCCTCCCAAAACATTCAGTACTTC. The complete variable domain, with remaining parts taken from reference TRBV7-9 and TRBJ2-4, reads DTGVSQNPRHKITKRGQNVTFRCDPISEHNRLYWYRQTLGQGPEFLTYFQNEAQLEKSRLLSDRFSAERPKGSFSTLEIQRTEQGDSAMYLCASSFPSPSQNIQYFGAGTRLSVL.

In regard to this clone: One end of the junction varies from germline; a read error may be responsible. V gene TRBV7-9 combines with J gene TRBJ2-5, with D possibly being TRBD1 (6 bases). This CDR3 contains 12 residues. CDR1 is SEHNR and CDR2 is FQNEAQ in the germline V gene (reference sequence). The CDR3 here is CASSLGGQVPDF. The CDR3 region has the DNA TGTGCCAGCAGCTTAGGGGGGCAAGTTCCAGACTTC.

V gene TRBV10-1 combines with J gene TRBJ2-7; 9 nucleotides align to TRBD1. CDR3 length: 16 residues. The junction had 12 bases not matched to a gene; V was cut back by 8 bases and J by 1 base. Germline V CDR1 and CDR2: WNHNN, SYGVQD (reference sequence). Here the CDR3 DNA reads TGCGCCAGCGAGACCCGACAGGGGGGGTTTTCCTACGAGCAGTACTTC. It codes for CASETRQGGFSYEQYF.

The CDR3 loop is CASSLEDVGYGYTF. CDR3 nucleotides: TGTGCCAGCAGCTTAGAAGATGTGGGGTATGGCTACACCTTC. V and J are TRBV7-9 and TRBJ1-2; no firm D call. This CDR3 is built from 14 residues. Trimming removed 1 base at V and 5 bases at J, with 11 bases between. Per the germline V gene, CDR1 is SEHNR and CDR2 is FQNEAQ (reference sequence). Full variable domain (rest looked up from reference TRBV7-9 and TRBJ1-2): DTGVSQNPRHKITKRGQNVTFRCDPISEHNRLYWYRQTLGQGPEFLTYFQNEAQLEKSRLLSDRFSAERPKGSFSTLEIQRTEQGDSAMYLCASSLEDVGYGYTFGSGTRLTVV.

The chain links TRBV19 to TRBJ1-1; D may be TRBD1 (5 bases). The V end was cut by 0 bases, the J end by 8 bases, with 13 bases between. CDR3 size: 14 residues. The germline V gene encodes CDR1 LNHDA and CDR2 SQIVND (reference sequence). The chain's CDR3 is CASSIDRDRDEAFF. DNA of the CDR3: TGTGCCAGTAGTATAGACAGGGATAGGGACGAAGCTTTCTTT.

Of note for this clone: The identical CDR3 is also encoded by other nucleotide sequences in the sample. The V gene is TRBV5-4, the J gene TRBJ2-7, with 7 bases fitting TRBD1. There are 14 residues in the CDR3. Germline V gene data show CDR1 as SGHNT and CDR2 as YYREEE (reference sequence). The junction had 2 bases not matched to a gene; V was cut back by 0 bases and J by 2 bases. The CDR3 region has the DNA TGTGCCAGCAGCTTGGGGGACAGACCCTACGAGCAGTACTTC. This translates into CASSLGDRPYEQYF.

This clone was observed a handful of times. The chain recombines TRBV5-6 with TRBJ2-1, with D unclear. CDR3 size: 11 residues. The germline V gene encodes CDR1 SGHDT and CDR2 YYEEEE. V was trimmed by 1 base and J by 7 bases, leaving 3 bases between them. CDR3: CASSLMNEQFF. The CDR3 DNA follows: TGTGCCAGCAGCTTGATGAATGAGCAGTTCTTC.

This chain connects TRBV4-1 to TRBJ2-3; TRBD1 matches 9 bases. The J segment lost 6 bases and the V segment lost 0 bases, leaving 13 bases of the junction unmatched. The CDR3 covers 18 residues. Germline V gene sequence: CDR1 MGHRA, CDR2 YSYEKL. CDR3: CASSQETPTGGPFDTQYF. CDR3 DNA: TGCGCCAGCAGCCAAGAAACACCTACAGGGGGCCCCTTTGATACGCAGTATTTT.

The V gene is TRBV4-1, the J gene TRBJ2-2; 9 bases fit TRBD1. Germline V gene data show CDR1 as MGHRA and CDR2 as YSYEKL. The CDR3 covers 16 residues. J lost 4 bases, V lost 3 bases, and 6 bases had no gene match. DNA of the CDR3: TGCGCCAGCAGCCAGGGGACAGGGATTTCCACCGGGGAGCTGTTTTTT. Residues: CASSQGTGISTGELFF.

This chain joins TRBV11-3 and TRBJ1-2; D is uncertain. The CDR3 sequence is 13 residues long. Trimming removed 6 bases from V and 2 bases from J, with 10 bases in between. The germline V gene has CDR1 SGHNT and CDR2 YENEEA. The CDR3 reads CASRGYVNYGYTF. The CDR3 nucleotides are TGTGCCAGCAGAGGGTACGTCAACTATGGCTACACCTTC.

The V and J genes are TRBV7-2 and TRBJ1-6; D is uncertain. The CDR3 totals 14 residues. V lost 1 base and J 10 bases, leaving 11 bases between the germline ends. Germline-derived CDR1 and CDR2 are SGHTA and FQGNSA. The CDR3 nucleotides are TGTGCCAGCAGCTTAGAAGGGAGTGGCTCACCCCTCCACTTT. Amino acid sequence: CASSLEGSGSPLHF.

The J gene is TRBJ2-7, the V gene TRBV19, with 9 bases lining up with TRBD2. V shed 4 bases, J shed 5 bases, and the junction held 18 bases outside the gene matches. This CDR3 contains 18 residues. Germline loops: CDR1 LNHDA, CDR2 SQIVND (reference sequence). The CDR3 region has the DNA TGTGCCAGTAGTACCCAACTCTATAAGACTAGCGGCCATCACGAGCAGTACTTC. Its translation: CASSTQLYKTSGHHEQYF.

The chain carries TRBV11-2 and TRBJ2-1; TRBD1 might be the D (6 bases). With 5 bases removed from V and 0 bases from J, the gap between germline ends came to 11 bases. This CDR3 spans 15 amino acids. Germline CDR1 is SGHAT and CDR2 is FQNNGV. In DNA, the CDR3 is TGTGCCAGCAGCCCGGGACACAGCTCCTACAATGAGCAGTTCTTC. The encoded protein is CASSPGHSSYNEQFF. Combining the CDR3 with reference TRBV11-2 and TRBJ2-1 gives the whole variable domain EAGVAQSPRYKIIEKRQSVAFWCNPISGHATLYWYQQILGQGPKLLIQFQNNGVVDDSQLPKDRFSAERLKGVDSTLKIQPAKLEDSAVYLCASSPGHSSYNEQFFGPGTRLTVL.

CDR3 DNA sequence: TGTGCCAGCAGTTACCTCCCACGGGACAACTATGGCTACACCTTC. Its protein is CASSYLPRDNYGYTF. The rearrangement links TRBV6-5 to TRBJ1-2; tentative D call: TRBD1 (5 bases). The germline V gene encodes CDR1 MNHEY and CDR2 SVGAGI. The CDR3 is 15 amino acids. V lost 2 bases to trimming and J lost 2 bases, with 12 bases between them.

J is TRBJ2-1 and V is TRBV5-1; the D is unclear. Trimming took off 2 bases at V and 8 bases at J, with 8 bases between the two ends. CDR1 is SGHRS and CDR2 is YFSETQ in the germline V gene. This CDR3 is 12 amino acids long. CDR3 nucleotides: TGCGCCAGCAGCTTCGTGGCCGATGAGCAGTTCTTC. Its protein is CASSFVADEQFF.

This CDR3 is CASSLVGAGGPGELFF. The CDR3 DNA reads as TGTGCCAGCAGCTTAGTAGGGGCAGGGGGACCCGGGGAGCTGTTTTTT. This chain uses TRBV11-2 with TRBJ2-2; 7 bases map to TRBD1. Losses at the gene ends were 1 base for V and 6 bases for J; bases not matched to a gene: 8. Germline CDR1 SGHAT, CDR2 FQNNGV. This CDR3 has 16 amino acids.

The DNA of the CDR3 is TGTGCTAGCCACGAGCCCAGACTAGCGGGAGGGTCCTACGAGCAGTACTTC. Residues: CASHEPRLAGGSYEQYF. The chain couples TRBV12-5 to TRBJ2-7; 14 bases are shared with TRBD2. The CDR3 loop spans 17 amino acids. J was trimmed by 1 base and V by 9 bases; bases with no gene match: 11. The V gene's germline CDR1 is LGHNT and CDR2 FRNRAP.

The chain recombines TRBV28 with TRBJ1-3, with D hard to call. V dropped 3 bases and J dropped 2 bases, with 11 bases sitting between them. Germline CDR1 is MDHEN and CDR2 is SYDVKM. The CDR3 is 15 residues long. The CDR3 coding sequence is TGTGCCAGCAGTTTTGGCTCCACACCTGGAAACACCATATATTTT. This encodes CASSFGSTPGNTIYF.

This chain links TRBV6-5 with TRBJ1-2; 8 bases map to TRBD1. Germline CDR1 MNHEY, CDR2 SVGAGI. V lost 2 bases to trimming and J lost 6 bases; unmatched junction nucleotides: 5. The CDR3 covers 14 residues. CDR3 nucleotides: TGTGCCAGCAGTTACCGGCAGGGGGCAAATGGCTACACCTTC. This gives the protein CASSYRQGANGYTF.

This chain connects TRBV5-1 to TRBJ2-1; 11 nucleotides match TRBD2. Germline-derived CDR1 and CDR2 are SGHRS and YFSETQ. The trim removed 5 bases at V and 8 bases at J, leaving 12 bases unmatched. The CDR3 is made up of 16 amino acids. CDR3: CASSFRLAGPQDEQFF. CDR3 DNA: TGCGCCAGCAGTTTTCGACTAGCGGGACCGCAGGATGAGCAGTTCTTC.